The present T cell receptor (beta chain) was sequenced within a study of blood T cell repertoires in COVID-19 (dated by TCRdb to the early 2020s). General notes on the study: Collaborator samples came from the United States, Italy and Spain and covered acute and convalescent phases of COVID-19. The repertoires were released in a freely available public database meant as a resource for research on the immune response to SARS-CoV-2. The dataset comprised deeply sampled blood TCRbeta repertoires from subjects exposed to, actively infected with, or recovered from COVID-19. The prospective study material was composed of cDNA or gDNA derived from T cells, B-cell-depleted T cells, or PBMCs. Samples came from the ongoing ImmuneRACE study (first 160 participants) plus 1,254 subjects from 6 global collaborators. A de-identified subject ID, COVID-19 status, age in years and sex were almost always included in the sample metadata. HLA class I and class II types, where available, came from metadata supplied by the sample provider rather than from assay-based typing. Points the paper makes about the study in general: The amount of clinical and demographic metadata varied by source and participant and was provided uncurated.

TCRbeta CDR3 regions were amplified from genomic DNA using the immunoSEQ Assay, a bias-controlled multiplex PCR. In the source study's methods: The number of nucleated cells in each sample was estimated from the amplification of reference gene primers within the assay. To quantify the absolute abundance of each unique TCRbeta CDR3 rearrangement, sequence reads were collapsed and filtered. Productive Simpson clonality was computed per sample as the square root of Simpson's diversity index over productive rearrangements. Held by TCRdb, this immuneACCESS table contains in-frame sequences only and omits some clones. Under half of the omission traces to an unresolved V gene where checked; the cause of the rest is unknown. The V and J calls and clone size were taken over from that table, and D and trimming were inferred from the DNA. The sample table holds 100,000 to 150,000 clones, of which more than 80% were seen once. Of the sample, around 3.3% is held by the ten largest clones.

Concerning this clone itself: It lacks a known antigen. The junction and the germline gene differ at one end; a read error may be behind it.

In Seattle, one collaborating source enrolled patients while the infection was active and tracked those patients longitudinally over the course of disease. Each collaborating institution followed its own protocols to collect whole blood in K2EDTA tubes. For TCRbeta analysis, collaborator samples were shipped as frozen whole blood, as isolated PBMCs, or as DNA extracted from either sample type. The CDR3 runs 15 amino acids, cysteine and phenylalanine included. The kept DNA is CDR3 alone, 45 bases in frame from the first base. According to the germline V gene, CDR1 reads MNHNS and CDR2 reads SASEGT. This receptor chain uses TRBV6-1 and TRBJ2-7; 10 nucleotides in the junction match TRBD2. The sample was peripheral blood. This receptor was taken from a woman aged 80 or over with COVID-19, enrolled during active disease. Here the CDR3 is given as CASTEAGGLSGEQYF. The nucleotides read TGTGCCAGCACTGAAGCGGGAGGGCTTTCCGGCGAGCAGTACTTC.